The 27 T cell receptor beta chains in this list originate from one sample, sequenced in a study of glioma-infiltrating T cells after dendritic cell vaccination. Repertoires were generated with immunoSEQ multiplex PCR, while TCRdb's copy carries only in-frame clones and drops some. The sample contains tens of thousands of clones, under 90% of which appear only once. The material sequenced was blood, taken before dendritic cell vaccination. These receptors were collected from a human donor with glioblastoma.

The chain employs TRBV6-5 and TRBJ1-2; D might be TRBD1 (5 bases). V shed 7 bases and J shed 2 bases, with 14 bases lying between them. Germline CDR1 MNHEY, CDR2 SVGAGI. The CDR3 runs to 14 residues. CDR3 DNA sequence: TGTGCCAGCACCCGGGGGGGACCCAACTATGGCTACACCTTC. Its protein product is CASTRGGPNYGYTF.

The chain is built from TRBV6-1 and TRBJ1-1; TRBD1 matches 9 bases. Germline lookup yields CDR1 MNHNS and CDR2 SASEGT. The V gene end was trimmed by 5 bases and the J gene end by 1 base; junction bases not matched to a gene: 5. CDR3 length: 15 amino acids. For the CDR3, the DNA is TGTGCCAGCAGTCGGGACAGGGCTGGGAACACTGAAGCTTTCTTT. Translated: CASSRDRAGNTEAFF.

The genes are TRBV12-5 and TRBJ1-5; D perhaps matches TRBD1 (6 bases). Germline CDR1 is LGHNT and CDR2 is FRNRAP. CDR3 size: 14 residues. V gave up 3 bases and J gave up 6 bases, with 12 bases separating them. The CDR3 reads CASGLGSGAQPQHF. CDR3 DNA sequence: TGTGCTAGTGGTTTAGGGTCAGGGGCTCAGCCCCAGCATTTT.

In DNA, the CDR3 is TGTGCCAGCAGCTTGGGACTAGCGGGAGGAGAGACCCAGTACTTC. Its translation is CASSLGLAGGETQYF. This chain joins TRBV5-6 and TRBJ2-5, with 13 bases fitting TRBD2. With 0 bases clipped from V and 4 bases from J, the junction kept 0 bases outside the gene matches. CDR3 length equals 15 residues. Germline CDR1 SGHDT, CDR2 YYEEEE.

The J gene is TRBJ2-7, the V gene TRBV5-4; 13 bases line up with TRBD2. With 0 bases clipped from V and 6 bases from J, the junction kept 3 bases outside the gene matches. The CDR3 length is 15 residues. Per the germline V gene, CDR1 is SGHNT and CDR2 is YYREEE (reference sequence). In DNA form, the CDR3 reads TGTGCCAGCAGCTTGGAACTAGCGGGGGGGCGCGAGCAGTACTTC. Its protein is CASSLELAGGREQYF.

The chain is built from TRBV27 and TRBJ1-5, with TRBD1 identical over 9 bases. V lost 5 bases to trimming and J lost 4 bases; unmatched junction nucleotides: 6. Germline V CDR1 and CDR2: MNHEY, SMNVEV (reference sequence). CDR3 size: 15 residues. In nucleotides, the CDR3 is TGTGCCAGCAGTCCGGGACAGGGAGGAAATCAGCCCCAGCATTTT. Translated, it gives CASSPGQGGNQPQHF.

This chain uses TRBV27 with TRBJ1-1; possible D gene TRBD1, 5 bases. V was pared by 6 bases and J by 7 bases, with 9 bases between. From germline, CDR1 is MNHEY and CDR2 SMNVEV (reference sequence). The CDR3 sequence is 11 residues long. The CDR3 DNA reads as TGTGCCAGCAGGGGACTGGGTGAAGCTTTCTTT. The encoded protein is CASRGLGEAFF.

This clone is a singleton in its sample. One end of the junction does not line up with germline, which may come from a read error. V gene TRBV5-3 combines with J gene TRBJ1-2; 7 nucleotides match TRBD1. TRBV5-3 counts as an open reading frame of uncertain function. This CDR3 has 10 residues. For the CDR3, the DNA is TGCACACAGGGGTCGGATGGCTACACCTTC. The encoded protein is CTQGSDGYTF.

J is TRBJ2-1 and V is TRBV4-2, with 9 nucleotides matching TRBD2. CDR1 and CDR2 from the germline V gene are LGHNA and YNFKEQ. After removal of 2 bases from V and 2 bases from J, the junction contained 4 bases not matched to a gene. The CDR3 extends over 16 amino acids. In nucleotides, the CDR3 is TGTGCCAGCAGCCAATCCGGGACTAGCACCTACAATGAGCAGTTCTTC. This encodes CASSQSGTSTYNEQFF.

This sequence joins TRBV25-1 and TRBJ2-5; D call uncertain. Trimming stripped 0 bases from V and 1 base from J, with 6 bases between. The germline CDR1 and CDR2 sequences are MGHDK and SYGVNS. CDR3 size: 14 residues. CDR3 in amino acids: CASSEYSFQETQYF. The DNA for the CDR3 is TGTGCCAGCAGTGAATATAGCTTCCAAGAGACCCAGTACTTC.

The rearrangement uses TRBV5-1 and TRBJ1-1; TRBD1 agrees at 7 bases. V was pared by 3 bases and J by 5 bases, with 10 bases of the junction left unmatched. Germline V gene data show CDR1 as SGHRS and CDR2 as YFSETQ. This CDR3 is built from 15 residues. CDR3 amino acids: CASSSDPTGLTEAFF. As DNA, the CDR3 is TGCGCCAGCAGCTCGGATCCGACAGGGTTAACTGAAGCTTTCTTT.

V is TRBV5-4 and J is TRBJ2-3; TRBD2 aligns across 9 bases. Germline trimming cut 5 bases from V and 4 bases from J; bases unmatched to any gene: 5. This CDR3 has 14 residues. CDR1 is SGHNT, CDR2 YYREEE, per germline (reference sequence). Written as DNA, the CDR3 is TGTGCCAGCAGTAGCGGGAGAGGGTCAGATACGCAGTATTTT. It translates to CASSSGRGSDTQYF. The whole variable domain, filled in from reference TRBV5-4 and TRBJ2-3, reads ETGVTQSPTHLIKTRGQQVTLRCSSQSGHNTVSWYQQALGQGPQFIFQYYREEENGRGNFPPRFSGLQFPNYSSELNVNALELDDSALYLCASSSGRGSDTQYFGPGTRLTVL.

The V gene is TRBV5-1, the J gene TRBJ2-1; D is perhaps TRBD1 (5 bases). The CDR3 sequence is 13 residues long. V lost 5 bases and J 2 bases, leaving 8 bases between the germline ends. Germline V gene sequence: CDR1 SGHRS, CDR2 YFSETQ. The CDR3 sequence is CASRQVTYNEQFF. Written as DNA, the CDR3 is TGCGCCAGCAGACAGGTGACCTACAATGAGCAGTTCTTC.

The chain combines TRBV10-2 with TRBJ1-2, with D perhaps TRBD1 (5 bases). V lost 2 bases to trimming and J lost 6 bases, with 7 bases between them. This CDR3 is built from 12 residues. Germline loops: CDR1 WSHSY, CDR2 SAAADI. The CDR3 coding sequence is TGCGCCAGCAGTGAGGCGGGGGATGGCTACACCTTC. Residues: CASSEAGDGYTF.

V usage is TRBV4-3 and J usage is TRBJ2-1; TRBD2 matches at 13 bases. The ends lost 2 bases at V and 11 bases at J; junction bases unmatched: 9. The CDR3 spans 16 residues. The germline V gene encodes CDR1 LGHNA and CDR2 YSLEER. The DNA of the CDR3 is TGCGCCAGCAGCCAACTTTTACTAGCGGGAGGGCCCCAGCAGTTCTTC. It translates to CASSQLLLAGGPQQFF.

The chain joins TRBV2 to TRBJ1-2; 9 bases fit TRBD1. Germline V gene data show CDR1 as SNHLY and CDR2 as FYNNEI. The V segment lost 1 base and the J segment 8 bases; nucleotides outside the gene matches: 5. The CDR3 length is 14 residues. CDR3 in amino acids: CASSEGGTGYGYTF. The DNA of the CDR3 is TGTGCCAGCAGTGAAGGCGGGACAGGGTACGGCTACACCTTC.

This chain uses TRBV5-1 with TRBJ1-1, with D possibly matching TRBD1 (6 bases). The CDR3 length is 14 residues. V was shortened by 0 bases and J by 8 bases, with 14 bases between the two germline ends. Germline CDR1 reads SGHRS; CDR2 reads YFSETQ. This CDR3 is CASSLGRQGTEAFF. The CDR3 DNA sequence: TGCGCCAGCAGCTTGGGTCGGCAGGGGACCGAAGCTTTCTTT.

This rearrangement joins TRBV11-3 to TRBJ2-3; a possible D gene is TRBD2 (5 bases). The CDR3 loop spans 15 amino acids. Trimming pared 3 bases from V and 0 bases from J, leaving 10 bases between. Germline V gene sequence: CDR1 SGHNT, CDR2 YENEEA. CDR3 in amino acids: CASSFDSGSTDTQYF. In DNA form, the CDR3 reads TGTGCCAGCAGCTTCGACTCGGGAAGCACAGATACGCAGTATTTT.

The rearrangement links TRBV2 to TRBJ2-5; 10 bases line up with TRBD2. V was pared by 6 bases and J by 0 bases, with 7 bases of the junction left unmatched. Germline assignment: CDR1 SNHLY and CDR2 FYNNEI. CDR3 length equals 16 residues. The CDR3 region has the DNA TGTGCCAGCAGACAAGGTAGCGGGAGGTACCAAGAGACCCAGTACTTC. It is translated as CASRQGSGRYQETQYF.

This rearrangement joins TRBV7-9 to TRBJ2-7, with 9 nucleotides matching TRBD1. The germline V gene encodes CDR1 SEHNR and CDR2 FQNEAQ (reference sequence). The V gene end was trimmed by 5 bases and the J gene end by 4 bases; junction bases not matched to a gene: 9. This CDR3 spans 15 amino acids. CDR3 in amino acids: CASSLGQGLRYEQYF. CDR3 DNA sequence: TGTGCCAGCAGCCTGGGACAGGGTTTGCGGTACGAGCAGTACTTC.

This clone was counted a few times. J is TRBJ2-7 and V is TRBV5-1; D might be TRBD1 (7 bases). The CDR3 spans 15 residues. Trimming cost V 0 bases and J 2 bases, with 12 bases left between them. Germline V gene data show CDR1 as SGHRS and CDR2 as YFSETQ. The CDR3 DNA follows: TGCGCCAGCAGCTTGGGCGGGACAGCTCCCTACGAGCAGTACTTC. Residues: CASSLGGTAPYEQYF. Full variable domain (rest looked up from reference TRBV5-1 and TRBJ2-7): KAGVTQTPRYLIKTRGQQVTLSCSPISGHRSVSWYQQTPGQGLQFLFEYFSETQRNKGNFPGRFSGRQFSNSRSEMNVSTLELGDSALYLCASSLGGTAPYEQYFGPGTRLTVT.

The chain couples TRBV5-1 to TRBJ2-3, with TRBD2 as a possible D gene (6 bases). CDR1 is SGHRS and CDR2 is YFSETQ in the germline V gene. This CDR3 contains 15 residues. V lost 3 bases and J 4 bases, leaving 15 bases between the germline ends. CDR3 in DNA: TGCGCCAGCAGCTACCTCGGGGGAGACGCAGATACGCAGTATTTT. It translates to CASSYLGGDADTQYF.

This clone was seen once. This CDR3 is CTHASGRAETQYF. Written as DNA, the CDR3 is TGCACCCATGCTAGCGGGAGAGCAGAGACCCAGTACTTC. V usage is TRBV29-1 and J usage is TRBJ2-5, with 10 bases aligning to TRBD2. The length of the CDR3 is 13 residues. CDR1 SQVTM and CDR2 ANQGSEA come from the germline V gene.

The chain links TRBV27 to TRBJ1-6, with a tentative D call TRBD1 (6 bases). Trimming removed 0 bases from V and 10 bases from J, with 16 bases in between. CDR1 is MNHEY and CDR2 is SMNVEV in the germline V gene (reference sequence). CDR3 length: 16 residues. CDR3 residues: CASSLSGDNLWSPLHF. In DNA form, the CDR3 reads TGTGCCAGCAGTTTATCGGGGGACAACCTTTGGTCACCCCTCCACTTT.

The chain combines TRBV5-1 with TRBJ1-3; possibly TRBD1 for D (6 bases). V lost 3 bases and J lost 8, with 12 bases in between. The CDR3 runs 13 residues. Looked up from germline, CDR1 is SGHRS and CDR2 is YFSETQ. CDR3 sequence reads: CASSSQGPDTIYF. CDR3 nucleotide sequence: TGCGCCAGCAGCTCACAGGGTCCCGACACCATATATTTT.

This clone was picked up a small number of times. This chain joins TRBV7-3 and TRBJ1-6; TRBD1 matches at 8 bases. Germline V gene data show CDR1 as SGHTA and CDR2 as FQGTGA. Trimming cost V 6 bases and J 10 bases; bases outside gene matches: 8. This CDR3 is 14 amino acids long. CDR3 residues: CASRAGGEESPLHF. DNA of the CDR3: TGTGCCAGCAGGGCAGGGGGCGAGGAGTCACCCCTCCACTTT.

This chain links TRBV5-1 with TRBJ2-1; the match to TRBD2 covers 14 bases. This CDR3 is 15 amino acids long. The germline V gene has CDR1 SGHRS and CDR2 YFSETQ. Losses at the gene ends were 4 bases for V and 13 bases for J; bases not matched to a gene: 10. The DNA for the CDR3 is TGCGCCAGCAGCCTGGGACTAGCGGGAGACGGCCATCAGTTCTTC. Protein: CASSLGLAGDGHQFF.